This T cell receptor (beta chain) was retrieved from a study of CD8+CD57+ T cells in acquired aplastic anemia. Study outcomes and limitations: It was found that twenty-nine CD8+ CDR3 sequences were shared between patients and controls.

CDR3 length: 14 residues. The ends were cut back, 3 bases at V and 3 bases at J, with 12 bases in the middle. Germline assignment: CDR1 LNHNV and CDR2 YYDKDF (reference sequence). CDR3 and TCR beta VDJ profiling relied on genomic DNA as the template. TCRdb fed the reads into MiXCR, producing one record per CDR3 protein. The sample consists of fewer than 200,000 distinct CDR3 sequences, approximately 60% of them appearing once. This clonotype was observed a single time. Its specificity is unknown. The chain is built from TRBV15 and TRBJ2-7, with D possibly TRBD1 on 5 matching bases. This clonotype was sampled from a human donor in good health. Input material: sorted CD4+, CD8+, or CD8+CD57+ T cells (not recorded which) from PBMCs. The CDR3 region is CATSSLVRDYEQYF. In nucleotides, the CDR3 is TGTGCCACCAGCAGCTTGGTCAGGGACTACGAGCAGTACTTC.